These T cell receptor beta chains were read from a single sample in a study of cytomegalovirus exposure and HLA in healthy donors. Using immunoSEQ multiplex PCR, the repertoire was profiled, and TCRdb retains in-frame clones only, with some absent. The repertoire holds 120,000 to 150,000 clones, with around 84% as singletons. Sequenced: PBMCs. These receptors originate from a middle-aged man in good health and CMV-seropositive. Both conserved end residues are part of each CDR3. A D gene is named only where the DNA matches it firmly. Rows give clone size only sometimes, using once, few, many, or a class for an expanded clone.

abundance,d_gene,v_gene,j_gene,CDR3nt,CDR3aa
NA,TRBD1,TRBV15,TRBJ1-2,TGTGCTACTCAGGACAGGGGGTTCTTTGGCTACACCTTC,CATQDRGFFGYTF
NA,NA,TRBV6-4,TRBJ1-5,TGTGCCAACCACTTGGACAGCGCTAGATGCAATCAGCCCCAGCATTTT,CANHLDSARCNQPQHF
NA,TRBD1,TRBV19,TRBJ1-4,TGTGCCAGTAGTAGGCAGGGGGCGTCTAATGAAAAACTGTTTTTT,CASSRQGASNEKLFF
NA,NA,TRBV7-9,TRBJ2-1,TGTTCCAGCAGCTTACCCCCCTTAATTCATGAGCAGTTCTTC,CSSSLPPLIHEQFF
few,NA,TRBV19,TRBJ1-1,TGTGCCAGTAGTAGTCGGGGGGTCACTGAAGCTTTCTTT,CASSSRGVTEAFF
NA,TRBD2,TRBV7-2,TRBJ2-3,TGTGCCAGCAGCTTAGGTAGCGGGAGTACGCAGTATTTT,CASSLGSGSTQYF
NA,TRBD1,TRBV9,TRBJ1-5,TGTGCCAGCAGCAAAACAGGGGGCAGCAATCAGCCCCAGCATTTT,CASSKTGGSNQPQHF
NA,NA,TRBV29-1,TRBJ2-1,TGCAGCGCCTCCCATACTGGGACAAATGAGCAGTTCTTC,CSASHTGTNEQFF
NA,TRBD1,TRBV5-1,TRBJ2-7,TGCGCCAGCAGCTCTGGACAGGGGGGAAGCGAGCAGTACTTC,CASSSGQGGSEQYF
few,TRBD2,TRBV30,TRBJ2-3,TGTGCCTGGCAGAGCGGGAGAACAGATACGCAGTATTTT,CAWQSGRTDTQYF
NA,TRBD2,TRBV6-1,TRBJ2-7,TGTGCCAGCACCACAGCGGGAGGGCCGGGAGAGCAGTACTTC,CASTTAGGPGEQYF
NA,TRBD1,TRBV7-2,TRBJ1-5,TGTGCCAGCAGCCCTGACAGGGTTCAGCCCCAGCATTTT,CASSPDRVQPQHF
NA,TRBD2,TRBV9,TRBJ2-3,TGTGCCAGCAGCGTCGGGACTAGCGGGAGTCGAGGAGATACGCAGTATTTT,CASSVGTSGSRGDTQYF
NA,TRBD1,TRBV11-2,TRBJ1-2,TGTGCCAGCAGGACACCGGGACAGAGTTCAGGAGGCTACACCTTC,CASRTPGQSSGGYTF
NA,TRBD1,TRBV7-9,TRBJ2-3,TGTGCCAGCAGCGCCCGCCCGGGGACAGGGTCCACAGATACGCAGTATTTT,CASSARPGTGSTDTQYF
NA,TRBD1,TRBV5-1,TRBJ2-7,TGCGCCAGCAGCCAGGGGGACGGAAGGTACGAGCAGTACTTC,CASSQGDGRYEQYF
once,TRBD2,TRBV20-1,TRBJ2-7,TGCAGTGCCATAGCGGGATACGAGCAGTACTTC,CSAIAGYEQYF
NA,NA,TRBV6-5,TRBJ1-2,TGTGCCAGCAGTTACCAAGGGGGGGCGCAGGGCTACACCTTC,CASSYQGGAQGYTF
NA,NA,TRBV15,TRBJ1-4,TGTGCCACCAGCAGAGTTAGGAGCGAAAAACTGTTTTTT,CATSRVRSEKLFF
NA,TRBD2,TRBV27,TRBJ2-1,TGTGCCAGCAGAAGGGAGAGGGAGTTAGCGGGTTCCTACAATGAGCAGTTCTTC,CASRRERELAGSYNEQFF
few,NA,TRBV5-1,TRBJ1-1,TGCGCCAGCAGCTTGGCTGTCGGGGGGCGGAGGTCCACTGAAGCTTTCTTT,CASSLAVGGRRSTEAFF
NA,TRBD2,TRBV7-7,TRBJ2-5,TGTGCCAGCAGCCTTACGACTAGCGGGGTTGGGGAGACCCAGTACTTC,CASSLTTSGVGETQYF
NA,NA,TRBV30,TRBJ1-5,TGTGCCTGGAGTCCGGGGGATCAGCCCCAGCATTTT,CAWSPGDQPQHF
NA,NA,TRBV30,TRBJ1-1,TGTGCCTGGACGTCCCCTCGTGGCGGGGGTATGAGTTGGGCTTTCTTT,CAWTSPRGGGMSWAFF
few,NA,TRBV5-4,TRBJ2-7,TGTGCCAGCAGCTATCACTCCTACGAGCAGTACTTC,CASSYHSYEQYF
NA,NA,TRBV5-4,TRBJ1-1,TGTGCCAGCAGCTTTCGAGGTGGGGCGAACACTGAAGCTTTCTTT,CASSFRGGANTEAFF
NA,NA,TRBV7-2,TRBJ2-1,TGTGCCAGCAGCTTACTCAATGAGCAGTTCTTC,CASSLLNEQFF
NA,NA,TRBV27,TRBJ2-2,TGTGCCAGCAGGCCGAGACGGGGGAACACCGGGGAGCTGTTTTTT,CASRPRRGNTGELFF
NA,TRBD1,TRBV28,TRBJ1-2,TGTGCCAGCAGTTTATCCGGACCGGGACAGGGGTCAAACTATGGCTACACCTTC,CASSLSGPGQGSNYGYTF
NA,NA,TRBV7-3,TRBJ2-1,TGTGCCAGCAGCGTACAGGATGGCTCACATGAGCAGTTCTTC,CASSVQDGSHEQFF
NA,NA,TRBV9,TRBJ1-2,TGTGCCAGCAGCCCCACCGGGACACAGTATGGCTACACCTTC,CASSPTGTQYGYTF
NA,TRBD2,TRBV19,TRBJ2-1,TGTGCCAGTAGTATATTTCCTAGCGGGAGCCCAACCTCCTACAATGAGCAGTTCTTC,CASSIFPSGSPTSYNEQFF
many,TRBD1,TRBV6-5,TRBJ2-7,TGTGCCAGCAGTTACTTTGCGACAGGGGGGTCCTACGAGCAGTACTTC,CASSYFATGGSYEQYF
NA,NA,TRBV5-8,TRBJ2-1,TGTGCCAGCAGCTTCAGGGGGAGGTACAATGAGCAGTTCTTC,CASSFRGRYNEQFF
NA,NA,TRBV27,TRBJ2-7,TGTGCCAGCAGTTTATCGAGGGACACCTACGAGCAGTACTTC,CASSLSRDTYEQYF
NA,NA,TRBV7-2,TRBJ2-2,TGTGCCAGCAGCCGACAGGCTGAAAACACCGGGGAGCTGTTTTTT,CASSRQAENTGELFF
NA,NA,TRBV21-1,TRBJ1-3,TGTGCCATTCAAACCTTACAAGGAAACACCATATATTTT,CAIQTLQGNTIYF
NA,TRBD2,TRBV18,TRBJ2-3,TGTGCCAGCTCTAGGACTAGCGTAACTAGCACAGATACGCAGTATTTT,CASSRTSVTSTDTQYF
NA,TRBD2,TRBV7-2,TRBJ2-7,TGTGCCAGCAGCTTTACGAGGGGACTAGCGGGAGCGAAAGGAAACGAGCAGTACTTC,CASSFTRGLAGAKGNEQYF
NA,NA,TRBV5-4,TRBJ1-6,TGTGCCAGCAGCTTGGGACAGACTAATTCACCCCTCCACTTT,CASSLGQTNSPLHF
few,TRBD1,TRBV30,TRBJ2-7,TGTGCCTGGTCCCCCGGGACAGGGATGCGCGAGCAGTACTTC,CAWSPGTGMREQYF
few,TRBD1,TRBV19,TRBJ1-5,TGTGCCAGTAGAGGGACAGGGGGGAATCAGCCCCAGCATTTT,CASRGTGGNQPQHF
NA,TRBD1,TRBV9,TRBJ2-3,TGTGCCAGCAGCGCCGTTTTCGGGACAGGTAGCACAGATACGCAGTATTTT,CASSAVFGTGSTDTQYF
NA,NA,TRBV4-1,TRBJ1-1,TGCGCCAGCAGCCCTGACAGCCTGAACACTGAAGCTTTCTTT,CASSPDSLNTEAFF
few,TRBD1,TRBV5-4,TRBJ1-1,TGTGCCAGCAGCTTGGCCGGGACAGCGAGTAACACTGAAGCTTTCTTT,CASSLAGTASNTEAFF